These 32 T cell receptor beta chains were sequenced from one sample in a study of cytomegalovirus exposure and HLA in healthy donors. The PCR made use of 60 Vbeta and 13 Jbeta primers. Data came from immunoSEQ multiplex PCR; TCRdb stores just in-frame clones and leaves some out. Its table lists around 26,000 clones. What was sequenced was PBMCs. These receptors came from a male donor in good health and CMV-seropositive.

The chain couples TRBV9 to TRBJ1-6; 9 bases agree with TRBD1. The V gene's germline CDR1 is SGDLS and CDR2 YYNGEE. After removal of 3 bases from V and 8 bases from J, the junction contained 3 bases not matched to a gene. The CDR3 contains 14 residues. The CDR3 is CASSEQGAYSPLHF. CDR3 in DNA: TGTGCCAGCAGCGAACAGGGGGCTTATTCACCCCTCCACTTT.

V is TRBV5-4 and J is TRBJ1-1; perhaps TRBD1 as D (5 bases). Looked up from germline, CDR1 is SGHNT and CDR2 is YYREEE (reference sequence). The CDR3 consists of 14 residues. The V and J ends lost 0 bases and 1 base respectively, with 7 bases between them. The CDR3 DNA sequence: TGTGCCAGCAGCTTGGTGCAGGGGAACACTGAAGCTTTCTTT. This encodes CASSLVQGNTEAFF.

The genes are TRBV5-1 and TRBJ1-1; D uncertain. V was shortened by 0 bases and J by 5 bases, with 14 bases between the two germline ends. The V gene's germline CDR1 is SGHRS and CDR2 YFSETQ. The CDR3 contains 15 residues. DNA of the CDR3: TGCGCCAGCAGCTTGGCCCTGGGCGAGCTGACTGAAGCTTTCTTT. The encoded protein is CASSLALGELTEAFF.

The CDR3 here is CASSALGRGGYGYTF. The DNA for the CDR3 is TGTGCCAGCAGCGCACTGGGGAGGGGTGGTTATGGCTACACCTTC. This chain uses TRBV28 with TRBJ1-2, with D tentatively TRBD1 (5 bases). The V gene's germline CDR1 is MDHEN and CDR2 SYDVKM. Trimming stripped 6 bases from V and 5 bases from J, with 19 bases between. This CDR3 is built from 15 residues.

The genes are TRBV4-3 and TRBJ1-3, with D unclear. Germline assignment: CDR1 LGHNA and CDR2 YSLEER. There are 15 residues in the CDR3. Deletions cut 1 base from V and 0 bases from J, with 7 bases between. This chain's CDR3 is CASSQGVFSGNTIYF. In nucleotides, the CDR3 is TGCGCCAGCAGCCAAGGAGTGTTCTCTGGAAACACCATATATTTT.

The rearrangement uses TRBV19 and TRBJ2-3; 13 bases align to TRBD2. Germline CDR1 reads LNHDA; CDR2 reads SQIVND (reference sequence). This CDR3 spans 17 amino acids. J gave up 1 base and V 3 bases, and 4 bases lay outside the gene matches. CDR3 sequence (DNA): TGTGCCAGTAGTATTCTCGGACTAGCGGGAGGCACAGATACGCAGTATTTT. It is translated as CASSILGLAGGTDTQYF.

This chain links TRBV5-1 with TRBJ2-1; D might be TRBD2 (5 bases). There are 13 residues in the CDR3. The germline V gene encodes CDR1 SGHRS and CDR2 YFSETQ. V was clipped by 6 bases and J by 2 bases, with 9 bases between them. CDR3 DNA: TGCGCCAGCACCACCGGGACCTACAATGAGCAGTTCTTC. Amino acid sequence: CASTTGTYNEQFF.

The rearrangement joins TRBV4-1 to TRBJ2-1, with D hard to call. CDR3 length equals 17 residues. V was shortened by 0 bases and J by 5 bases, with 17 bases between the two germline ends. Germline assignment: CDR1 MGHRA and CDR2 YSYEKL. CDR3 sequence reads: CASSQDRDTYSDNEQFF. In nucleotides, the CDR3 is TGCGCCAGCAGCCAAGATCGTGACACCTATAGTGACAATGAGCAGTTCTTC.

The chain employs TRBV10-3 and TRBJ2-3; 10 nucleotides line up with TRBD1. CDR1 and CDR2 from the germline V gene are ENHRY and SYGVKD. The trim removed 3 bases at V and 3 bases at J, leaving 6 bases unmatched. CDR3 length: 16 residues. The CDR3 reads CAISENPGQGTDTQYF. In DNA form, the CDR3 reads TGTGCCATCAGTGAAAACCCGGGACAGGGGACAGATACGCAGTATTTT.

In nucleotides, the CDR3 is TGTGCCAGCTCACCGGGACAGGAGCAAAGTGAAAAACTGTTTTTT. This sequence encodes CASSPGQEQSEKLFF. The chain uses TRBV18 and TRBJ1-4; 8 bases are shared with TRBD1. Unmatched junction bases numbered 7, after V lost 3 bases and J lost 7 bases. The CDR3 is made up of 15 amino acids. The V gene's germline CDR1 is KGHSH and CDR2 LQKENI.

The genes are TRBV29-1 and TRBJ2-7; 10 nucleotides agree with TRBD2. Germline V gene sequence: CDR1 SQVTM, CDR2 ANQGSEA. Trimming removed 5 bases from V and 5 bases from J; junction bases left unmatched: 9. The CDR3 length is 14 residues. CDR3 DNA: TGCAGCGTTTTCGCCGGGACTAGCGCCCACGAGCAGTACTTC. Protein sequence: CSVFAGTSAHEQYF.

The V gene is TRBV5-4, the J gene TRBJ2-7; 10 positions agree with TRBD1. V lost 4 bases, J lost 1 base, and 5 bases stayed unmatched. Germline V gives CDR1 SGHNT, CDR2 YYREEE (reference sequence). This CDR3 has 15 amino acids. In DNA form, the CDR3 reads TGTGCCAGCAGCCTAGACAGGGGGCTATCCTACGAGCAGTACTTC. Its protein product is CASSLDRGLSYEQYF.

The chain has TRBV5-1 and TRBJ1-3; 10 bases agree with TRBD1. The CDR3 runs 16 residues. V lost 0 bases to trimming and J lost 3 bases; unmatched junction nucleotides: 3. Germline CDR1 SGHRS, CDR2 YFSETQ. The CDR3 DNA reads as TGCGCCAGCAGCTTGGGACAGGGGGCTGATGGAAACACCATATATTTT. Its protein product is CASSLGQGADGNTIYF.

The chain combines TRBV30 with TRBJ1-5; 7 bases map to TRBD1. The V gene end was trimmed by 5 bases and the J gene end by 0 bases; junction bases not matched to a gene: 4. Germline V gene lookup returns CDR1 GTSNPN and CDR2 SVGIG (reference sequence). This CDR3 comprises 14 residues. The DNA for the CDR3 is TGTGCCTGGTCCACAGGGGCTAGCAATCAGCCCCAGCATTTT. Amino acid sequence: CAWSTGASNQPQHF.

This rearrangement joins TRBV11-3 to TRBJ1-1; D is undetermined. The CDR3 contains 13 residues. Germline V gives CDR1 SGHNT, CDR2 YENEEA. The germline V and J ends were trimmed by 1 base and 1 base, with 4 bases remaining between them. CDR3 in amino acids: CASSLAGNTEAFF. CDR3 in DNA: TGTGCCAGCAGCTTAGCAGGGAACACTGAAGCTTTCTTT.

The CDR3 loop is CASSIQLAAQETQYF. The CDR3 nucleotides read TGTGCCAGTAGTATACAACTAGCGGCTCAAGAGACCCAGTACTTC. V gene TRBV19 combines with J gene TRBJ2-5, with TRBD2 identical over 8 bases. The V gene end was trimmed by 2 bases and the J gene end by 2 bases; junction bases not matched to a gene: 4. Germline values: CDR1 LNHDA, CDR2 SQIVND (reference sequence). The CDR3 runs 15 residues.

The CDR3: CATWGGSVSYEQYF. The CDR3 bases are TGTGCCACCTGGGGGGGGTCCGTATCCTACGAGCAGTACTTC. The V and J genes are TRBV10-3 and TRBJ2-7; 7 bases map to TRBD2. The germline V gene encodes CDR1 ENHRY and CDR2 SYGVKD. Trimming at V came to 10 bases and at J to 1 base, leaving 10 bases not matched to a gene. The CDR3 length is 14 residues.

The rearrangement uses TRBV2 and TRBJ1-2, with 10 bases aligning to TRBD1. Trimming at V came to 10 bases and at J to 3 bases, leaving 11 bases not matched to a gene. Germline V CDR1 and CDR2: SNHLY, FYNNEI. This CDR3 has 15 amino acids. The DNA for the CDR3 is TGTGCCATCGACCATGGGACAGGGGTCGACTATGGCTACACCTTC. This codes for CAIDHGTGVDYGYTF.

This sequence joins TRBV4-1 and TRBJ1-1, with 8 nucleotides matching TRBD1. The junction had 6 bases not matched to a gene; V was cut back by 0 bases and J by 3 bases. The CDR3 loop spans 16 amino acids. Germline CDR1 reads MGHRA; CDR2 reads YSYEKL. CDR3 in DNA: TGCGCCAGCAGCCAAGACGTTGGGACAGGTCACACTGAAGCTTTCTTT. It translates to CASSQDVGTGHTEAFF.

The chain links TRBV28 to TRBJ2-1; 8 bases match TRBD1. Germline V CDR1 and CDR2: MDHEN, SYDVKM. This CDR3 contains 15 residues. Trimming removed 5 bases from V and 6 bases from J; junction bases left unmatched: 9. The CDR3 loop reads CASSPPPDRVNEQFF. CDR3 coding DNA: TGTGCCAGCAGTCCCCCCCCGGACAGGGTCAATGAGCAGTTCTTC. Together with reference TRBV28 and TRBJ2-1, the CDR3 gives the full variable domain: DVKVTQSSRYLVKRTGEKVFLECVQDMDHENMFWYRQDPGLGLRLIYFSYDVKMKEKGDIPEGYSVSREKKERFSLILESASTNQTSMYLCASSPPPDRVNEQFFGPGTRLTVL.

The chain has TRBV7-9 and TRBJ2-7; D gene unclear. This CDR3 is 13 amino acids long. In germline, CDR1 is SEHNR, CDR2 FQNEAQ (reference sequence). V lost 0 bases and J lost 6, with 9 bases in between. CDR3 sequence (DNA): TGTGCCAGCAGCTTAGCCAGACCGGGCGAGCAGTACTTC. The encoded protein is CASSLARPGEQYF.

The chain is built from TRBV4-1 and TRBJ2-5; TRBD2 agrees at 12 bases. Germline CDR1 and CDR2: MGHRA and YSYEKL. Trimming took 3 bases from V and 4 from J; bases not matched to a gene: 6. This CDR3 contains 16 residues. DNA for the CDR3: TGCGCCAGCAGCCATCCTAGCGGGGGGGTCCCAGAGACCCAGTACTTC. It translates to CASSHPSGGVPETQYF.

The chain is built from TRBV5-1 and TRBJ2-5; D possibly corresponds to TRBD1 (6 bases). Trimming took 3 bases from V and 5 from J, leaving 20 bases between them. The CDR3 totals 16 residues. Germline assignment: CDR1 SGHRS and CDR2 YFSETQ. The chain's CDR3 is CASSSSRTALGETQYF. CDR3 DNA: TGCGCCAGCAGCTCCTCCCGGACAGCCTTGGGGGAGACCCAGTACTTC. Full variable domain (rest looked up from reference TRBV5-1 and TRBJ2-5): KAGVTQTPRYLIKTRGQQVTLSCSPISGHRSVSWYQQTPGQGLQFLFEYFSETQRNKGNFPGRFSGRQFSNSRSEMNVSTLELGDSALYLCASSSSRTALGETQYFGPGTRLLVL.

The chain links TRBV29-1 to TRBJ1-1; maybe TRBD1 (5 bases). CDR1 and CDR2 from the germline V gene are SQVTM and ANQGSEA. Trimming removed 3 bases at V and 7 bases at J, with 12 bases between. The CDR3 is 12 residues long. The CDR3: CSVDRVGVEAFF. Here the CDR3 DNA reads TGCAGCGTTGACAGGGTGGGCGTTGAAGCTTTCTTT. Full variable domain (rest looked up from reference TRBV29-1 and TRBJ1-1): SAVISQKPSRDICQRGTSLTIQCQVDSQVTMMFWYRQQPGQSLTLIATANQGSEATYESGFVIDKFPISRPNLTFSTLTVSNMSPEDSSIYLCSVDRVGVEAFFGQGTRLTVV.

The chain carries TRBV6-5 and TRBJ2-7; 10 bases map to TRBD2. Germline trimming cut 4 bases from V and 3 bases from J; bases unmatched to any gene: 6. The length of the CDR3 is 15 residues. Germline CDR1 reads MNHEY; CDR2 reads SVGAGI. Written as DNA, the CDR3 is TGTGCCAGCAGTTTGTCAGCGGGGGGGAGCTACGAGCAGTACTTC. It codes for CASSLSAGGSYEQYF.

The CDR3 here is CASKYRGNTEAFF. The DNA of the CDR3 is TGTGCCAGCAAGTACAGGGGGAACACTGAAGCTTTCTTT. The chain joins TRBV6-1 to TRBJ1-1, with TRBD1 identical over 7 bases. The V segment lost 7 bases and the J segment 1 base; nucleotides outside the gene matches: 3. The CDR3 consists of 13 residues. CDR1 and CDR2 (germline): MNHNS, SASEGT.

The chain combines TRBV7-2 with TRBJ1-1; 7 bases are shared with TRBD1. The CDR3 totals 15 residues. The germline gives CDR1 SGHTA, CDR2 FQGNSA. V trimming: 1 base; J trimming: 3 bases; junction bases outside the gene matches: 5. For the CDR3, the DNA is TGTGCCAGCAGCTTAGAGGCAGGGGGGTACACTGAAGCTTTCTTT. Translating gives CASSLEAGGYTEAFF.

The chain employs TRBV9 and TRBJ1-1; D is ambiguous. Between the trimmed V and J ends, which lost 2 bases and 1 base, there was a span of 6 bases. The CDR3 spans 13 residues. The germline V gene encodes CDR1 SGDLS and CDR2 YYNGEE. CDR3 loop: CASSVGPNTEAFF. The CDR3 nucleotides read TGTGCCAGCAGCGTGGGCCCGAACACTGAAGCTTTCTTT.

The J gene is TRBJ2-7, the V gene TRBV29-1; no definite D call. Germline CDR1 and CDR2: SQVTM and ANQGSEA. Trimming took 8 bases from V and 2 from J, leaving 10 bases between them. The CDR3 spans 11 residues. The CDR3 spells CSFRNAYEQYF. The CDR3 nucleotides are TGCAGCTTCAGGAACGCCTACGAGCAGTACTTC.

The genes are TRBV18 and TRBJ1-2, with D hard to call. The CDR3 runs 13 residues. Germline lookup yields CDR1 KGHSH and CDR2 LQKENI. V shed 5 bases and J shed 2 bases, with 9 bases lying between them. This chain's CDR3 is CASSSGNNYGYTF. DNA of the CDR3: TGTGCCAGCTCAAGCGGGAACAACTATGGCTACACCTTC.

In nucleotides, the CDR3 is TGTGCCAGCAGTTTATCGGGCACCGCATTAAGCTACGAGCAGTACTTC. Amino acids: CASSLSGTALSYEQYF. The chain combines TRBV27 with TRBJ2-7, with D uncertain. Germline-derived CDR1 and CDR2 are MNHEY and SMNVEV (reference sequence). The germline V and J ends were trimmed by 0 bases and 3 bases, with 15 bases remaining between them. The CDR3 spans 16 residues.

V gene TRBV12-1 combines with J gene TRBJ2-1; TRBD2 was called by the table and not checked on the DNA. TRBV12-1 represents a pseudogene. The CDR3 is 16 amino acids. In nucleotides, the CDR3 is TGTGCCAGCAGCTTTGCCCCTTGCGGTACCTACAATGAGCAGTTCTTC. This translates into CASSFAPCGTYNEQFF.